The subject of this entry is one T cell receptor beta chain. Antigen specificity is unknown. The sample comes from a study of high-grade serous ovarian cancer treatment subgroups. Study background: On average, 14,192 reads and about 7,400 unique TCR beta rearrangements were obtained per sample. General study points: Tumors within one patient showed repertoire similarity of roughly 0.095 to 0.8. The analyses considered CDR3 and ignored CDR1 and CDR2.

Tumor tissue was taken before any definitive surgery or chemotherapy was given. The CDR3 totals 14 residues. Deletions cut 2 bases from V and 4 bases from J, with 11 bases between. Germline V lookup: CDR1 SNHLY, CDR2 FYNNEI. Generated by immunoSEQ multiplex PCR, the TCRdb table keeps only in-frame clones and is missing some. Altogether roughly 15,000 clones are present, about nine tenths being singletons, with the ten largest covering over 5.5%. The source is a human donor with high-grade serous ovarian cancer. The rearrangement uses TRBV2 and TRBJ2-5; D possibly corresponds to TRBD1 (5 bases). Sequenced input: tumor tissue. CDR3 nucleotide sequence: TGTGCCAGCAGTGAACGGTCCCAGGGAGAGACCCAGTACTTC. Protein product: CASSERSQGETQYF.